A selection of T cell receptor beta chains follows, all from one sample in a study of Ad26.COV2.S vaccination and SARS-CoV-2 variants. TCRdb's table, derived via immunoSEQ multiplex PCR, lists solely in-frame clones and lacks some. The sample contains around 270,000 clones, roughly nine tenths of which appear only once. Specimen: peripheral blood, collected in a trial of Ad26.COV2.S vaccine versus placebo. The receptors here all came from a person between 18 and 65 years old who received the Ad26.COV2.S COVID-19 vaccine or a placebo. Both conserved end residues are part of each CDR3. A D gene is named only where the DNA matches it firmly. The size of a clone is reported for some rows only, either as once, few or many, or as a class for expanded clones.

d_call | j_call | v_call | clone_size | cdr3_nt | cdr3_aa
TRBD1 | TRBJ1-5 | TRBV6-6 | NA | TGTGCCATCCAGGGACAGGGGGTAAATCAGCCCCAGCATTTT | CAIQGQGVNQPQHF
NA | TRBJ2-3 | TRBV29-1 | NA | TGCAGCGTTTTCTCCCACACTAGCACAGATACGCAGTATTTT | CSVFSHTSTDTQYF
TRBD1 | TRBJ1-3 | TRBV29-1 | NA | TGCAGCGTTGAAGCAGGGGGATTTCTCTCTGGAAACACCATATATTTT | CSVEAGGFLSGNTIYF
TRBD1 | TRBJ2-1 | TRBV11-3 | NA | TGTGCCAGCAGCTCAGGGGTTAGGGGGCGAGTCCATGAGCAGTTCTTC | CASSSGVRGRVHEQFF
NA | TRBJ1-3 | TRBV7-2 | NA | TGTGCCAGCAGCCGGGGACCGCCAAGCTCTGGAAACACCATATATTTT | CASSRGPPSSGNTIYF
TRBD2 | TRBJ2-1 | TRBV19 | NA | TGTGCCAGTAGCACCATAGCGGGACACAATGAGCAGTTCTTC | CASSTIAGHNEQFF
NA | TRBJ1-1 | TRBV29-1 | NA | TGCAGCGTTGCGAGAGAGACAGTGAACACTGAAGCTTTCTTT | CSVARETVNTEAFF
NA | TRBJ1-6 | TRBV7-9 | NA | TGTGCCAGCAGCTTAGAACAGACTTTCTCTTCACCCCTCCACTTT | CASSLEQTFSSPLHF
TRBD2 | TRBJ2-3 | TRBV7-3 | once | TGTGCCAGCAGCCCGACTAGCGGGAGAGGCACAGATACGCAGTATTTT | CASSPTSGRGTDTQYF
NA | TRBJ2-7 | TRBV18 | NA | TGTGCCAGCTCACCCCCTAGCGCCGAGCAGTACTTC | CASSPPSAEQYF
NA | TRBJ1-5 | TRBV19 | NA | TGTGCCAGTAGTGACAGTCCTTATAGCAATCAGCCCCAGCATTTT | CASSDSPYSNQPQHF
TRBD1 | TRBJ2-2 | TRBV24-1 | NA | TGTGCCACCAGTGATTCCCCGGGACAGGGGAACACCGGGGAGCTGTTTTTT | CATSDSPGQGNTGELFF
NA | TRBJ1-5 | TRBV2 | NA | TGTGCCAGCAGTGTTGGGGTTGGTCAGCCCCAGCATTTT | CASSVGVGQPQHF
TRBD1 | TRBJ1-5 | TRBV18 | NA | TGTGCCAGCTCACCTTACGGACAGGGTCTTAGCAATCAGCCCCAGCATTTT | CASSPYGQGLSNQPQHF
NA | TRBJ1-1 | TRBV11-2 | NA | TGTGCCAGCAGCTCAAATTTGGGGGGGACTGAAGCTTTCTTT | CASSSNLGGTEAFF
TRBD1 | TRBJ1-3 | TRBV4-1 | NA | TGCGCCAGCAGCCAAATGACAGGGCGAAACACCATATATTTT | CASSQMTGRNTIYF
TRBD2 | TRBJ2-1 | TRBV27 | NA | TGTGCCAGCAGATCCCCTCGGGGGGCCTACAATGAGCAGTTCTTC | CASRSPRGAYNEQFF
NA | TRBJ2-5 | TRBV13 | NA | TGTGCCAGCAGCCCGCCCTCAGGGGTAGCGGAGACCCAGTACTTC | CASSPPSGVAETQYF
NA | TRBJ1-1 | TRBV5-6 | NA | TGTGCCAGCAGCCCAGATCGCCACACTGAAGCTTTCTTT | CASSPDRHTEAFF
TRBD1 | TRBJ2-7 | TRBV6-5 | once | TGTGCCAGCAGTTACTACAGGGGCTACGAGCAGTACTTC | CASSYYRGYEQYF
NA | TRBJ2-7 | TRBV5-1 | once | TGCGCCAGCAGCTTGAGTTCAGGCAACGAGCAGTACTTC | CASSLSSGNEQYF
NA | TRBJ1-3 | TRBV5-1 | NA | TGCGCCAGCAGCTCATCCCCTACAGGGTCCTCTGGAAACACCATATATTTT | CASSSSPTGSSGNTIYF
NA | TRBJ1-1 | TRBV19 | few | TGTGCCAGTAGTATGGCCGGGGGGCAGCCCTACACTGAAGCTTTCTTT | CASSMAGGQPYTEAFF
TRBD2 | TRBJ2-1 | TRBV7-2 | NA | TGTGCCAGCAGCTTTAAACTAGCGGGAGGTGAGCAGTTCTTC | CASSFKLAGGEQFF
NA | TRBJ2-5 | TRBV9 | NA | TGTGCCAGCAGCGCCGGTACTTCCGGGGAGACCCAGTACTTC | CASSAGTSGETQYF
NA | TRBJ2-1 | TRBV7-9 | NA | TGTGCCAGCAGCTTAGGGGGTTATGGACCCAATGAGCAGTTCTTC | CASSLGGYGPNEQFF
NA | TRBJ2-4 | TRBV7-9 | NA | TGTGCCAGCAGCTTAAGTCGGACAGCCCAGGGAAACATTCAGTACTTC | CASSLSRTAQGNIQYF
TRBD1 | TRBJ1-2 | TRBV19 | NA | TGTGCCAGTAGCCAGGGGGATAGGTCTGGCTACACCTTC | CASSQGDRSGYTF
NA | TRBJ1-3 | TRBV3-1/TRBV3-2 | NA | TGTGCCAGCAGCCAAGCCCGGGCCTCTGGAAACACCATATATTTT | CASSQARASGNTIYF
NA | TRBJ2-1 | TRBV27 | NA | TGTGCCAGCAGTTTATCGACGGGAGTGTCATACAATGAGCAGTTCTTC | CASSLSTGVSYNEQFF
NA | TRBJ2-3 | TRBV5-1 | NA | TGCGCCAGCAGCTTACCTGGGGTGAGGTGTGCGGACGGATCCAAGGATACGCAGTATTTT | CASSLPGVRCADGSKDTQYF
NA | TRBJ2-2 | TRBV6-4 | NA | TGTGCCAGCAGTGACCGCACCGGGGAGCTGTTTTTT | CASSDRTGELFF
NA | TRBJ2-7 | TRBV5-1 | once | TGCGCCAGCAGCTTGGAACCAGGGGAGGCCTACGAGCAGTACTTC | CASSLEPGEAYEQYF
NA | TRBJ1-1 | TRBV7-2 | NA | TGTGCCAGCAGCTTAGGGATCACTGAAGCTTTCTTT | CASSLGITEAFF
NA | TRBJ1-3 | TRBV7-6 | NA | TGTGCCAGCAGCTTAACCGGGTCGGCCATATATTTT | CASSLTGSAIYF
NA | TRBJ1-2 | TRBV24-1 | NA | TGTGCCACCAGTGATTTTTCGGGCAGCGGCTACACCTTC | CATSDFSGSGYTF
NA | TRBJ2-3 | TRBV3-1/TRBV3-2 | NA | TGTGCCAGCAGGCCAGGAGCCACAGGCGGCACAGATACGCAGTATTTT | CASRPGATGGTDTQYF
NA | TRBJ2-1 | TRBV5-8 | NA | TGTGCCAGCAGCTTTCAGGGCTCCTACAATGAGCAGTTCTTC | CASSFQGSYNEQFF
NA | TRBJ1-2 | TRBV7-9 | NA | TGTGCCAGCAGCTTAGCGGGGGGCGATGGCTACACCTTC | CASSLAGGDGYTF
NA | TRBJ1-1 | TRBV4-1 | few | TGCGCCAGCAGCCAAGGGGCAGACATGAACACTGAAGCTTTCTTT | CASSQGADMNTEAFF
NA | TRBJ1-1 | TRBV7-9 | once | TGTGCCAGCAGCTTGGCTGGGAACACTGAAGCTTTCTTT | CASSLAGNTEAFF